The T cell receptor (beta chain) described here comes from a study of tumor and adjacent non-tumor tissue in lung cancer. This sample's RNA came from whole unsorted tissue. This non-tumor lung sample came from over 3 cm beyond the tumor edge. Between August and November 2014, newly diagnosed, chemotherapy-naive lung cancer patients underwent thoracic surgery in China. Three rounds of nested PCR, following a modified ARM-PCR protocol, produced the TCRbeta library. TCRdb analysed the multiplex PCR reads with MiXCR anew, one entry per CDR3 protein. The data hold about 80,000 distinct CDR3 sequences, with 65% to 85% observed a single time. There are many counts of this clonotype. The TCR sequence derives from a man aged 55 to 70 with non-small cell lung cancer. The material sequenced was distant non-tumor lung tissue.

The CDR3 nucleotides read TGCAGTGCCCCTAGCGGGGGGGCCTGGGATACGCAGTATTTT. This sequence encodes CSAPSGGAWDTQYF. This chain links TRBV20-1 with TRBJ2-3, with 12 positions matching TRBD2. The CDR3 has 14 amino acids. Trimming took 6 bases from V and 6 from J; bases not matched to a gene: 7. Germline CDR1 DFQATT, CDR2 SNEGSKA (reference sequence).